The 14 T cell receptor beta chains reported below all come from one sample, sequenced in a study of T cell changes during pregnancy in multiple sclerosis. Sequencing used immunoSEQ multiplex PCR; TCRdb keeps in-frame clones, though not all of them. The sample consists of some 70,000 clones, about 91% of them appearing once. Sequencing used peripheral blood, obtained in the first trimester of pregnancy. These receptors were collected from a female donor with multiple sclerosis, enrolled in a pregnancy study.

This clone was detected a few times. The genes are TRBV19 and TRBJ1-2, with D unresolved. Germline assignment: CDR1 LNHDA and CDR2 SQIVND (reference sequence). V lost 3 bases and J 12 bases, leaving 17 bases between the germline ends. The CDR3 is 13 residues long. This CDR3 is CASSMYPGSLDTF. The CDR3 coding sequence is TGTGCCAGTAGTATGTATCCGGGTTCTCTCGACACCTTC.

CDR3 loop: CAWASGGGYTF. CDR3 in DNA: TGTGCCTGGGCCTCAGGGGGAGGCTACACCTTC. The chain recombines TRBV30 with TRBJ1-2, with 7 bases identical to TRBD1. V lost 5 bases, J lost 8 bases, and 5 bases stayed unmatched. Germline CDR1 GTSNPN, CDR2 SVGIG (reference sequence). The CDR3 covers 11 residues. Full variable domain (missing parts from reference TRBV30 and TRBJ1-2): SQTIHQWPATLVQPVGSPLSLECTVEGTSNPNLYWYRQAAGRGLQLLFYSVGIGQISSEVPQNLSASRPQDRQFILSSKKLLLSDSGFYLCAWASGGGYTFGSGTRLTVV.

The rearrangement links TRBV5-3 to TRBJ2-4; 9 bases agree with TRBD1. TRBV5-3 is an ORF, and what it does is uncertain. The CDR3 loop spans 16 amino acids. After removal of 4 bases from V and 0 bases from J, the junction contained 5 bases not matched to a gene. The CDR3, as DNA: TGTGCCAGAAGCGTCTGGACAGGGGAAGCCAAAAACATTCAGTACTTC. Protein product: CARSVWTGEAKNIQYF.

The CDR3 DNA reads as TGTGCCAGCAGCGACAGGGTCAATGGCTACACCTTC. This gives the protein CASSDRVNGYTF. V and J are TRBV9 and TRBJ1-2; D is possibly TRBD1 (6 bases). The CDR3 extends over 12 amino acids. The germline V gene has CDR1 SGDLS and CDR2 YYNGEE. V shed 3 bases and J shed 6 bases, with 9 bases lying between them.

V usage is TRBV2 and J usage is TRBJ1-4; 10 bases are shared with TRBD1. The CDR3 spans 14 residues. The germline gives CDR1 SNHLY, CDR2 FYNNEI. J gave up 8 bases and V 5 bases, and 5 bases lay outside the gene matches. The CDR3 region is CASSRQGAKEKLFF. Here the CDR3 DNA reads TGTGCCAGCAGTCGACAGGGGGCGAAAGAAAAACTGTTTTTT.

This clone was observed once. The rearrangement uses TRBV7-9 and TRBJ2-3; perhaps TRBD2 as D (6 bases). This CDR3 is built from 19 residues. Germline assignment: CDR1 SEHNR and CDR2 FQNEAQ (reference sequence). V lost 1 base, J lost 5 bases, and 25 bases lay in between. CDR3 in DNA: TGTGCCAGCAGCTTAGTCGGTATCCGGGGCCAGTACGGGGGAGATACGCAGTATTTT. Translation: CASSLVGIRGQYGGDTQYF.

The rearrangement uses TRBV5-1 and TRBJ2-1; D remains unclear. The germline CDR1 and CDR2 sequences are SGHRS and YFSETQ. With 4 bases removed from V and 9 bases from J, the gap between germline ends came to 17 bases. This CDR3 is built from 14 residues. Written as DNA, the CDR3 is TGCGCCAGCAGCCCCTTCCCCCCTGTCAGTGAGCAGTTCTTC. Encoded protein: CASSPFPPVSEQFF.

This rearrangement joins TRBV7-9 to TRBJ2-1; a weak D match, TRBD2 (5 bases). V lost 5 bases to trimming and J lost 1 base, with 12 bases between them. CDR3 length: 15 residues. CDR1 and CDR2 (germline): SEHNR, FQNEAQ (reference sequence). The CDR3 bases are TGTGCCAGCAGCCGGAGCGGAGCTTCCTACAATGAGCAGTTCTTC. This codes for CASSRSGASYNEQFF.

The genes are TRBV6-5 and TRBJ2-7; D may be TRBD2 (6 bases). With 3 bases removed from V and 2 bases from J, the gap between germline ends came to 14 bases. The germline V gene encodes CDR1 MNHEY and CDR2 SVGAGI. The CDR3 sequence is 15 residues long. The CDR3 loop reads CASSYSAGPPYEQYF. The CDR3 coding sequence is TGTGCCAGCAGTTATTCAGCGGGTCCGCCCTACGAGCAGTACTTC.

V usage is TRBV11-2 and J usage is TRBJ1-2; 8 nucleotides line up with TRBD1. This CDR3 is built from 15 residues. The germline V gene has CDR1 SGHAT and CDR2 FQNNGV. Germline trimming cut 5 bases from V and 1 base from J; bases unmatched to any gene: 6. This chain's CDR3 is CASSRTGSGNYGYTF. The CDR3 DNA follows: TGTGCCAGCAGCCGGACAGGGTCGGGTAACTATGGCTACACCTTC.

The rearrangement uses TRBV6-5 and TRBJ1-3; no clear D. This CDR3 has 16 amino acids. Deletions cut 1 base from V and 3 bases from J, with 13 bases between. CDR1 and CDR2 from the germline V gene are MNHEY and SVGAGI. This CDR3 reads CASSYFTGIGGNTIYF. The CDR3 coding sequence is TGTGCCAGCAGTTACTTCACGGGAATAGGTGGAAACACCATATATTTT.

The rearrangement joins TRBV6-5 to TRBJ1-2, with TRBD1 matching 7 bases. Germline values: CDR1 MNHEY, CDR2 SVGAGI. Trimming cost V 5 bases and J 6 bases; bases outside gene matches: 6. This CDR3 has 13 amino acids. Here the CDR3 reads CASSPTGVNGYTF. The CDR3 coding sequence is TGTGCCAGCAGTCCTACAGGGGTGAATGGCTACACCTTC.

This clone has a single count. This chain joins TRBV5-1 and TRBJ2-7, with a tentative D call TRBD1 (6 bases). CDR3 length: 14 amino acids. V lost 0 bases to trimming and J lost 7 bases, with 14 bases between them. Per germline, CDR1 SGHRS and CDR2 YFSETQ. The CDR3 loop is CASSLVTGTEEQYF. The CDR3 bases are TGCGCCAGCAGCTTGGTTACAGGGACGGAAGAGCAGTACTTC.

The chain employs TRBV30 and TRBJ2-3, with D maybe TRBD2 (5 bases). The CDR3 is 15 amino acids. V lost 4 bases and J 3 bases, leaving 17 bases between the germline ends. Germline values: CDR1 GTSNPN, CDR2 SVGIG (reference sequence). The CDR3 coding sequence is TGTGCCTGGACCCTTTGGGGTGGGAGTACAGATACGCAGTATTTT. Amino acids: CAWTLWGGSTDTQYF.